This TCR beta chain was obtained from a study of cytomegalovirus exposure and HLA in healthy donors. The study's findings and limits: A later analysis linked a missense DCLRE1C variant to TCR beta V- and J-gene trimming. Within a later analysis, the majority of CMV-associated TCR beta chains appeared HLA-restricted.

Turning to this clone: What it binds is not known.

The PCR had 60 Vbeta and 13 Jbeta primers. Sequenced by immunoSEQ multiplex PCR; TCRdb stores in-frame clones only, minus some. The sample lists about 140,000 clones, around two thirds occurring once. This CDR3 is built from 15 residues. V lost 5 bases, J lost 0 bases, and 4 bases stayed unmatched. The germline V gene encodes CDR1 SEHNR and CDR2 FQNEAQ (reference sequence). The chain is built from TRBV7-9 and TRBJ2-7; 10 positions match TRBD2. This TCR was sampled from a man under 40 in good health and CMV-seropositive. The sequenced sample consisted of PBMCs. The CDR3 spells CASSTASGSSYEQYF. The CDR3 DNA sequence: TGTGCCAGCAGCACAGCTAGCGGGAGCTCCTACGAGCAGTACTTC.